A single sample gave rise to the 20 T cell receptor beta chains below, sequenced in a study of blood T cell repertoires in COVID-19. Measured with immunoSEQ multiplex PCR; TCRdb has only the in-frame clones, and not every one. Among over 150,000 clones listed, 60% to 85% were seen once. Sequenced input: peripheral blood. The receptors stem from an older man with acute or convalescent COVID-19.

The CDR3 protein is CASSSQGTANTGELFF. The CDR3 DNA is TGTGCCAGCAGCTCCCAGGGGACAGCTAACACCGGGGAGCTGTTTTTT. This sequence joins TRBV2 and TRBJ2-2; 7 positions agree with TRBD1. The ends lost 6 bases at V and 2 bases at J; junction bases unmatched: 9. In germline, CDR1 is SNHLY, CDR2 FYNNEI. This CDR3 is built from 16 residues. The full variable domain, completed using reference TRBV2 and TRBJ2-2, is EPEVTQTPSHQVTQMGQEVILRCVPISNHLYFYWYRQILGQKVEFLVSFYNNEISEKSEIFDDQFSVERPDGSNFTLKIRSTKLEDSAMYFCASSSQGTANTGELFFGEGSRLTVL.

This clone turned up a few times. The chain carries TRBV12-3 or TRBV12-4 and TRBJ2-2; D ambiguous. V shed 1 base and J shed 7 bases, with 7 bases lying between them. The CDR3 extends over 13 amino acids. The CDR3 DNA reads as TGTGCCAGCAGTTTAGGGAGAGTCGGGGAGCTGTTTTTT. Its translation: CASSLGRVGELFF.

The rearrangement uses TRBV7-9 and TRBJ2-1; 7 bases are a match to TRBD2. The CDR3 length is 15 residues. V trimming: 1 base; J trimming: 6 bases; junction bases outside the gene matches: 6. Germline V gene lookup returns CDR1 SEHNR and CDR2 FQNEAQ (reference sequence). CDR3 DNA: TGTGCCAGCAGCTTAGGCGGCGGGGGACGCAATGAGCAGTTCTTC. Protein: CASSLGGGGRNEQFF. Full variable domain (remainder filled in from reference TRBV7-9 and TRBJ2-1): DTGVSQNPRHKITKRGQNVTFRCDPISEHNRLYWYRQTLGQGPEFLTYFQNEAQLEKSRLLSDRFSAERPKGSFSTLEIQRTEQGDSAMYLCASSLGGGGRNEQFFGPGTRLTVL.

This chain links TRBV7-2 with TRBJ1-2; the D gene is possibly TRBD1 (5 bases). The CDR3 has 14 amino acids. From germline, CDR1 is SGHTA and CDR2 FQGNSA. The V end was cut by 5 bases, the J end by 4 bases, with 14 bases between. The chain's CDR3 is CASSRPTESYGYTF. CDR3 nucleotide sequence: TGTGCCAGCAGCCGCCCGACAGAGTCCTATGGCTACACCTTC.

This chain joins TRBV4-3 and TRBJ1-1; TRBD1 might be the D (6 bases). Germline lookup yields CDR1 LGHNA and CDR2 YSLEER. V lost 1 base to trimming and J lost 4 bases, with 13 bases between them. The length of the CDR3 is 15 residues. The CDR3 DNA reads TGCGCCAGCAGCCAAGGTCCCCAGACAGGCACTGAAGCTTTCTTT. Amino acids: CASSQGPQTGTEAFF.

CDR3 sequence (DNA): TGTGCCAGCAGTCCCATATTTGCCGGCGGGGTCTCCTACGAGCAGTACTTC. Its protein is CASSPIFAGGVSYEQYF. The chain links TRBV27 to TRBJ2-7, with a possible D match to TRBD2 (6 bases). In germline, CDR1 is MNHEY, CDR2 SMNVEV (reference sequence). The CDR3 has 17 residues. The ends were cut back, 5 bases at V and 0 bases at J, with 20 bases in the middle.

V is TRBV9 and J is TRBJ2-1; 10 bases are shared with TRBD2. Trimming took 7 bases from V and 5 from J; bases not matched to a gene: 9. Germline assignment: CDR1 SGDLS and CDR2 YYNGEE. This CDR3 contains 15 residues. CDR3 bases: TGTGCCAGCTCCAGATCAGGACTAGCGGACAATGAGCAGTTCTTC. Amino acids: CASSRSGLADNEQFF.

The table lists this clone with a count of one. The chain has TRBV7-8 and TRBJ2-1, with a tentative D call TRBD2 (7 bases). This CDR3 is built from 18 residues. The V end lost 4 bases, the J end lost 3 bases, and 22 bases lay between the germline ends. Germline V gene sequence: CDR1 SGHVS, CDR2 FQNEAQ. The DNA of the CDR3 is TGTGCCAGCAGCTCCCAATGGGGGGCTAGCGGACTCTACAATGAGCAGTTCTTC. It specifies CASSSQWGASGLYNEQFF.

The sample holds many counts of this clone. The rearrangement links TRBV25-1 to TRBJ1-3; TRBD1 matches 9 bases. The junction had 8 bases not matched to a gene; V was cut back by 3 bases and J by 2 bases. There are 17 residues in the CDR3. Germline CDR1 reads MGHDK; CDR2 reads SYGVNS. The CDR3 loop is CASSERYRGRTGNTIYF. The CDR3 DNA reads TGTGCCAGCAGTGAGCGTTACAGGGGGCGAACTGGAAACACCATATATTTT.

The V and J genes are TRBV24-1 and TRBJ1-1; the match to TRBD1 covers 9 bases. V dropped 8 bases and J dropped 4; count of bases not matched to a gene: 4. This CDR3 has 13 amino acids. CDR1 KGHDR and CDR2 SFDVKD come from the germline V gene. As DNA, the CDR3 is TGTGCCACCACCGAGACAGGGGGCACTGAAGCTTTCTTT. Residues: CATTETGGTEAFF.

The chain has TRBV28 and TRBJ1-6, with D tentatively TRBD1 (6 bases). Germline CDR1 and CDR2: MDHEN and SYDVKM. The CDR3 has 15 amino acids. Trimming took off 5 bases at V and 6 bases at J, with 14 bases between the two ends. CDR3 bases: TGTGCCAGCAGTACCGGGACAATGGGTAATTCACCCCTCCACTTT. This encodes CASSTGTMGNSPLHF.

This chain's CDR3 is CASSYLTSAMNTEAFF. CDR3 sequence (DNA): TGTGCCAGCAGTTACCTCACCAGCGCAATGAACACTGAAGCTTTCTTT. The J gene is TRBJ1-1, the V gene TRBV6-5, with D hard to call. Trimming removed 2 bases at V and 0 bases at J, with 13 bases between. The CDR3 length is 16 residues. Germline assignment: CDR1 MNHEY and CDR2 SVGAGI.

A few counts support this clone. The chain uses TRBV11-2 and TRBJ2-4; 7 nucleotides line up with TRBD2. This CDR3 is built from 15 residues. V shed 1 base, J shed 6 bases, and the junction held 6 bases outside the gene matches. The germline V gene encodes CDR1 SGHAT and CDR2 FQNNGV. CDR3 residues: CASSLAAGTTNIQYF. CDR3 DNA sequence: TGTGCCAGCAGCTTAGCGGCAGGGACTACAAACATTCAGTACTTC.

V and J are TRBV27 and TRBJ1-2; perhaps TRBD1 as D (5 bases). V was cut by 5 bases and J by 4 bases, with 11 bases left in between. Germline CDR1 MNHEY, CDR2 SMNVEV (reference sequence). CDR3 length equals 13 residues. The DNA of the CDR3 is TGTGCCAGCAGTACGACAGAGACCTATGGCTACACCTTC. Protein product: CASSTTETYGYTF.

This chain uses TRBV2 with TRBJ2-2; maybe TRBD2 (5 bases). The CDR3 sequence is 16 residues long. CDR1 is SNHLY and CDR2 is FYNNEI in the germline V gene. The germline V and J ends were trimmed by 7 bases and 4 bases, with 19 bases remaining between them. CDR3 in amino acids: CASMKRVDTVTGELFF. In DNA form, the CDR3 reads TGTGCCAGCATGAAGAGGGTTGACACGGTCACCGGGGAGCTGTTTTTT. Supplemented by reference TRBV2 and TRBJ2-2, the full variable domain reads EPEVTQTPSHQVTQMGQEVILRCVPISNHLYFYWYRQILGQKVEFLVSFYNNEISEKSEIFDDQFSVERPDGSNFTLKIRSTKLEDSAMYFCASMKRVDTVTGELFFGEGSRLTVL.

The chain carries TRBV7-2 and TRBJ2-1; 9 positions agree with TRBD2. J lost 3 bases, V lost 0 bases, and 3 bases had no gene match. The CDR3 covers 16 residues. The V gene's germline CDR1 is SGHTA and CDR2 FQGNSA. The CDR3 DNA reads as TGTGCCAGCAGCTTAGCGCTAGCGGGAAGCTACAATGAGCAGTTCTTC. Its translation is CASSLALAGSYNEQFF.

The chain employs TRBV1 and TRBJ2-7; the D segment call TRBD2 is taken from the table without a DNA check. TRBV1 is tagged as a pseudogene. The CDR3 totals 16 residues. CDR3: CTSSQEASGRRYEQYF. CDR3 nucleotide sequence: TGCACCAGCAGCCAAGAAGCTAGCGGGAGAAGGTACGAGCAGTACTTC.

The chain couples TRBV9 to TRBJ1-2; D is unclear. This CDR3 comprises 12 residues. V was pared by 3 bases and J by 4 bases, with 7 bases between. Germline assignment: CDR1 SGDLS and CDR2 YYNGEE. CDR3 DNA: TGTGCCAGCAGCGATGAGGGCTATGGCTACACCTTC. This codes for CASSDEGYGYTF.

The sample holds one count of this clone. The chain links TRBV4-1 to TRBJ1-2; D possibly corresponds to TRBD1 (6 bases). V shed 6 bases and J shed 5 bases, with 19 bases lying between them. This CDR3 spans 15 amino acids. Germline V gene lookup returns CDR1 MGHRA and CDR2 YSYEKL. The CDR3 here is CASSPLGGGGYGYTF. DNA of the CDR3: TGCGCCAGCAGTCCTCTCGGGGGCGGGGGTTATGGCTACACCTTC.

This chain links TRBV5-1 with TRBJ2-5; D is perhaps TRBD2 (6 bases). Germline V gene sequence: CDR1 SGHRS, CDR2 YFSETQ. Deletions cut 0 bases from V and 5 bases from J, with 11 bases between. The CDR3 is 14 residues long. Here the CDR3 reads CASSLGAAGETQYF. CDR3 sequence (DNA): TGCGCCAGCAGCTTGGGGGCGGCGGGGGAGACCCAGTACTTC.